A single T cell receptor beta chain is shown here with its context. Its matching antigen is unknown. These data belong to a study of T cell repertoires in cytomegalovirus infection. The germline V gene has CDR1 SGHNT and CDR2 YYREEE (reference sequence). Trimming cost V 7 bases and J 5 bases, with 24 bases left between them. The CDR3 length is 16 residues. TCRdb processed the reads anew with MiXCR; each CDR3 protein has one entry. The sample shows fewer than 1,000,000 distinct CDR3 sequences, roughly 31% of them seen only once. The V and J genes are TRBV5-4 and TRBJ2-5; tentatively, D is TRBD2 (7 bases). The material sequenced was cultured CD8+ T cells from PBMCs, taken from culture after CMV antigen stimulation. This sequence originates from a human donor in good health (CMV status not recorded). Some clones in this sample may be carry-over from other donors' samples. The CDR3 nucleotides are TGTGCCAGCGAGGATTCCGGCGGGGGCCCGCCGGAGACCCAGTACTTC. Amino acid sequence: CASEDSGGGPPETQYF.